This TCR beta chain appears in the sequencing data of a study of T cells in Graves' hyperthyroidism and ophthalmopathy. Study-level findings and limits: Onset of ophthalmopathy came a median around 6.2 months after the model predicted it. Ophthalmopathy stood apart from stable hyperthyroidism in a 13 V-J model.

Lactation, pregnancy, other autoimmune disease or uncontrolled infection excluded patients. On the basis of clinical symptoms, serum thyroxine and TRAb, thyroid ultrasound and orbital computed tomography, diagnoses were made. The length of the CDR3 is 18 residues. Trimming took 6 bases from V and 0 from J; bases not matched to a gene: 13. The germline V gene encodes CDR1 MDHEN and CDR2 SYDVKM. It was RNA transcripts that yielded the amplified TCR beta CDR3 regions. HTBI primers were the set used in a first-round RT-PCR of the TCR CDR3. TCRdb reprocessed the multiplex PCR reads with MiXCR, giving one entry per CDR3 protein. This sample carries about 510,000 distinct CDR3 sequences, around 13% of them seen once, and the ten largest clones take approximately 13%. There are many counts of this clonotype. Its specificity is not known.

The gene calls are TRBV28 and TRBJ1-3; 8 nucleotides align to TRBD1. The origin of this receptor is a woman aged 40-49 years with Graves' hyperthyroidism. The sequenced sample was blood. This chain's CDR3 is CASSTGTGLSSSGNTIYF. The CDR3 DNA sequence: TGTGCCAGCAGCACCGGGACAGGCCTATCCAGCTCTGGAAACACCATATATTTT.